The clone carrying this T cell receptor beta chain was seen a single time. Its specificity is not known. Clones were read by immunoSEQ multiplex PCR, and TCRdb kept only the in-frame ones, dropping some. The table has around 110,000 clones, approximately 85% seen once. Germline CDR1 SGDLS, CDR2 YYNGEE. Trimming removed 3 bases at V and 7 bases at J, with 13 bases between. The CDR3 sequence is 14 residues long. The data belong to a study of T cell responses to AZD1222 COVID-19 vaccine. Study results and limitations: Spike-spanning, vaccine-associated CD4 TCRs were dominant at 160-218 and 743-854. Females outnumbered males among donors, who were mostly white British; clonal diversity was possibly underestimated.

The source was peripheral blood, collected on day 0 of MenACWY control vaccination. The genes are TRBV9 and TRBJ1-4, with D possibly TRBD1 on 5 matching bases. This clonotype originated in an adult in good health. In DNA, the CDR3 is TGTGCCAGCAGCGGGGCAGGGAGAAGTGAAAAACTGTTTTTT. Residues: CASSGAGRSEKLFF.